This TCR beta chain stems from a study of blood T cells in healthy people across ages. Peripheral blood was drawn, ten milliliters per donor. Researchers report isolating at least 6 million PBMCs per sample. Through a sample-barcoded 5' primer and a J-beta primer mix, a second PCR was run for roughly 7 to 11 cycles. Through a template-switch adaptor with 12 random nucleotides, each cDNA molecule received a tag. Using its own MiXCR run on the 5' RACE reads, TCRdb lists one record per CDR3 protein. The data contain roughly 1,500,000 distinct CDR3 sequences, roughly 30% of them seen just once; the ten biggest clones take up approximately 10%. Germline CDR1 MGHRA, CDR2 YSYEKL. The CDR3 sequence is 18 residues long. V was pared by 4 bases and J by 5 bases, with 15 bases of the junction left unmatched.

This clonotype was obtained from a woman in her twenties or thirties in good health. Input material: blood. J is TRBJ2-1 and V is TRBV4-1; 9 bases match TRBD1. CDR3 region: CASSPSNTGTGLDNEQFF. The CDR3 region has the DNA TGCGCCAGCAGCCCCTCAAACACCGGGACAGGGTTGGACAATGAGCAGTTCTTC.